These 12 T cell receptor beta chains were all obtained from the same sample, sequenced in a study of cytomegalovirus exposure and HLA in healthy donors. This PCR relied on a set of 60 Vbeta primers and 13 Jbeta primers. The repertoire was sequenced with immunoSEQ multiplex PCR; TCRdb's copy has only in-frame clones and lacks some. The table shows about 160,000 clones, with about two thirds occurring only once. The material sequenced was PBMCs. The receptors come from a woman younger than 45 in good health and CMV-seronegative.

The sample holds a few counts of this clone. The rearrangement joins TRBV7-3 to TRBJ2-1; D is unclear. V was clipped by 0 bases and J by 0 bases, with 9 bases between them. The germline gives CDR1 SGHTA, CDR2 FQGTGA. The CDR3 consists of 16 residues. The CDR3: CASSLTGGSSYNEQFF. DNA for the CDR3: TGTGCCAGCAGCTTAACCGGCGGCAGCTCCTACAATGAGCAGTTCTTC. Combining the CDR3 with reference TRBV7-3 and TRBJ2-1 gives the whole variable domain GAGVSQTPSNKVTEKGKYVELRCDPISGHTALYWYRQSLGQGPEFLIYFQGTGAADDSGLPNDRFFAVRPEGSVSTLKIQRTERGDSAVYLCASSLTGGSSYNEQFFGPGTRLTVL.

The CDR3 region is CAISRDRGNQPQHF. The CDR3 nucleotides are TGTGCCATCAGCCGGGACAGGGGTAATCAGCCCCAGCATTTT. The chain is built from TRBV10-3 and TRBJ1-5; 10 nucleotides line up with TRBD1. The germline V gene encodes CDR1 ENHRY and CDR2 SYGVKD. With V trimmed by 6 bases and J by 4 bases, 3 bases remained unmatched. This CDR3 comprises 14 residues.

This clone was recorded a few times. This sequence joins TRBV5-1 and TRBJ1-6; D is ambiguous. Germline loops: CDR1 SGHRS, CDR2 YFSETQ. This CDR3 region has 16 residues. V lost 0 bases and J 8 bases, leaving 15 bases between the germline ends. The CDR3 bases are TGCGCCAGCAGCTTGGCCCCCGGCAGGCGGGATTCACCCCTCCACTTT. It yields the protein CASSLAPGRRDSPLHF.

The CDR3 here is CASSTRDRLYEQYF. The CDR3 nucleotides read TGTGCCAGCAGCACTAGGGACAGACTTTACGAGCAGTACTTC. This chain connects TRBV7-6 to TRBJ2-7, with 7 bases identical to TRBD1. This CDR3 is built from 14 residues. CDR1 is SGHVS, CDR2 FNYEAQ, per germline. After removal of 5 bases from V and 4 bases from J, the junction contained 8 bases not matched to a gene. The full variable domain, rest sourced from reference TRBV7-6 and TRBJ2-7, is GAGVSQSPRYKVTKRGQDVALRCDPISGHVSLYWYRQALGQGPEFLTYFNYEAQQDKSGLPNDRFSAERPEGSISTLTIQRTEQRDSAMYRCASSTRDRLYEQYFGPGTRLTVT.

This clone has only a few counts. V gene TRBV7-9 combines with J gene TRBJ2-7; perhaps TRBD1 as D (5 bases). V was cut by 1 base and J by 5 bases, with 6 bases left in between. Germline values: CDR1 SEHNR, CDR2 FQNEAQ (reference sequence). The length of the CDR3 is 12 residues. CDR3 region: CASSLVGDEQYF. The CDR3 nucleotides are TGTGCCAGCAGCTTAGTAGGGGACGAGCAGTACTTC.

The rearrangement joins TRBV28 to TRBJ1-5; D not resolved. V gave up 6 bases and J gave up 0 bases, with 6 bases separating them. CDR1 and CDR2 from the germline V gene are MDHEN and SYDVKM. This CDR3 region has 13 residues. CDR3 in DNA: TGTGCCAGCAGGGGCGATAGCAATCAGCCCCAGCATTTT. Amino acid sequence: CASRGDSNQPQHF.

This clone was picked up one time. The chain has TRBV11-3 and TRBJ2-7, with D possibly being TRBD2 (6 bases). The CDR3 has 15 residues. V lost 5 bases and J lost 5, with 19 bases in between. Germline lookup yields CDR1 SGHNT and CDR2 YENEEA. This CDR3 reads CASSPGTSIRNEQYF. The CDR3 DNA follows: TGTGCCAGCAGCCCAGGGACTTCTATACGTAACGAGCAGTACTTC.

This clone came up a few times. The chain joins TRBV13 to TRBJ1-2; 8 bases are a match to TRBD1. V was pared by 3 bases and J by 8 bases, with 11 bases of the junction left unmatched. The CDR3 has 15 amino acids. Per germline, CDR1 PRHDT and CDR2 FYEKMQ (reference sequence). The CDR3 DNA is TGTGCCAGCAGCTTGGGGCCAGGGGGCGCGAGGGGCTACACCTTC. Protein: CASSLGPGGARGYTF. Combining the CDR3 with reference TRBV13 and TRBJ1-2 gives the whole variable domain AAGVIQSPRHLIKEKRETATLKCYPIPRHDTVYWYQQGPGQDPQFLISFYEKMQSDKGSIPDRFSAQQFSDYHSELNMSSLELGDSALYFCASSLGPGGARGYTFGSGTRLTVV.

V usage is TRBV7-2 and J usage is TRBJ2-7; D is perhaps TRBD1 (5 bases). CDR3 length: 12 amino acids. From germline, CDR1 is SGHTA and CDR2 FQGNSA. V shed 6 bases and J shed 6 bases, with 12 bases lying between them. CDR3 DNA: TGTGCCAGCAGTCAAACAGGTGTCGAGCAGTACTTC. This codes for CASSQTGVEQYF.

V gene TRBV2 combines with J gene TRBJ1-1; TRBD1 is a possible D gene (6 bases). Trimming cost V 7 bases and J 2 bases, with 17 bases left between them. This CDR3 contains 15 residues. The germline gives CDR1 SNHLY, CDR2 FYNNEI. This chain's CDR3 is CASTPIQGTNTEAFF. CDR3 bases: TGTGCCAGCACCCCAATACAGGGAACTAACACTGAAGCTTTCTTT.

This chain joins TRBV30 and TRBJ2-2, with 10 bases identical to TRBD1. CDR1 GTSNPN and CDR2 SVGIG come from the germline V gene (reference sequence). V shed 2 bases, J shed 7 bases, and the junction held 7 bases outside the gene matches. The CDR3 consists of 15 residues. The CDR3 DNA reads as TGTGCCTGGAGTAGAGGGACAGGGGCTGGCGGGGAGCTGTTTTTT. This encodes CAWSRGTGAGGELFF.

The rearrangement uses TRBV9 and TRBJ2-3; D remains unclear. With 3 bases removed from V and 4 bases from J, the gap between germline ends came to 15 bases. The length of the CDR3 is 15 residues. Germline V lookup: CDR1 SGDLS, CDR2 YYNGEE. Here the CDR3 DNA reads TGTGCCAGCAGCGCCTCAAGCAGTGGAGCAGATACGCAGTATTTT. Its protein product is CASSASSSGADTQYF.